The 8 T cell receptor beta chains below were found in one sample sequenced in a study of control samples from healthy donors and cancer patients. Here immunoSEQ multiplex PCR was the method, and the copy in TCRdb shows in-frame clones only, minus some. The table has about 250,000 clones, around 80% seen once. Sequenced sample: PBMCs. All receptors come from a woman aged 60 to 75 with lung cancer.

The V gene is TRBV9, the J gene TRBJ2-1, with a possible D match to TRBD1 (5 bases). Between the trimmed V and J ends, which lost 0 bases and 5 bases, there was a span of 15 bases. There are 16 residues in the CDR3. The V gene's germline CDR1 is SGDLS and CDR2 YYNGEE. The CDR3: CASSVAVGLRNNEQFF. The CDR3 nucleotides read TGTGCCAGCAGCGTAGCTGTGGGGCTTAGGAACAATGAGCAGTTCTTC.

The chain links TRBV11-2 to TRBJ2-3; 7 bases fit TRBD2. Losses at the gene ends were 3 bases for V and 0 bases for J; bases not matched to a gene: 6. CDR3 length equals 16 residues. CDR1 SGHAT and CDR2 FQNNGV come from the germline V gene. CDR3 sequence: CASSFLGGGSTDTQYF. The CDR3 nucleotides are TGTGCCAGCAGCTTCCTAGGCGGGGGTAGCACAGATACGCAGTATTTT.

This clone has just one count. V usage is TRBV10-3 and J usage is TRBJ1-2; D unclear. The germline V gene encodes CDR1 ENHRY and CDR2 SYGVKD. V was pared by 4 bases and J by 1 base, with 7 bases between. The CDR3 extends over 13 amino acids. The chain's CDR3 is CAISGWNNYGYTF. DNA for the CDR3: TGTGCCATCAGTGGGTGGAATAACTATGGCTACACCTTC.

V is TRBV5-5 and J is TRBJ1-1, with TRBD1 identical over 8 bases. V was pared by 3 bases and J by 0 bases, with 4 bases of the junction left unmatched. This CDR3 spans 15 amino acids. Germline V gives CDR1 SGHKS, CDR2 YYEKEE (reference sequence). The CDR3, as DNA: TGTGCCAGCAGCTACGGGACAGGCCTGAACACTGAAGCTTTCTTT. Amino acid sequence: CASSYGTGLNTEAFF.

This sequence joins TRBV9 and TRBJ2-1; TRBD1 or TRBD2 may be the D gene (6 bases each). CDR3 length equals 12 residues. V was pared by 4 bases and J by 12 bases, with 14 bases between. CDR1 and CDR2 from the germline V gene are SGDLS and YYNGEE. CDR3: CASSPGAQRQFF. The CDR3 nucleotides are TGTGCCAGCAGCCCGGGGGCTCAGAGGCAGTTCTTC.

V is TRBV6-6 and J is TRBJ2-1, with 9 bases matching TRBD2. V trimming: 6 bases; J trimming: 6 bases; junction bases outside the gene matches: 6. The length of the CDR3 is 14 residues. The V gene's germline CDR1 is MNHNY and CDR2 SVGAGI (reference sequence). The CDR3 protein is CASRPGRGGNEQFF. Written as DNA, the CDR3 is TGTGCCAGCAGGCCAGGGCGGGGGGGCAATGAGCAGTTCTTC.

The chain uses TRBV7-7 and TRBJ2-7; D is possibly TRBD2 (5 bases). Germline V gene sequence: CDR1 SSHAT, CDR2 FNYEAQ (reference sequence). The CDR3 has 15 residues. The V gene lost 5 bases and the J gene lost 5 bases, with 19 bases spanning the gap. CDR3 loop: CASSPTPSNLDEQYF. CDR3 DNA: TGTGCCAGCAGCCCAACTCCTAGCAATCTGGACGAGCAGTACTTC. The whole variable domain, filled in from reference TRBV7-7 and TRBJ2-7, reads GAGVSQSPRYKVTKRGQDVTLRCDPISSHATLYWYQQALGQGPEFLTYFNYEAQPDKSGLPSDRFSAERPEGSISTLTIQRTEQRDSAMYRCASSPTPSNLDEQYFGPGTRLTVT.

The CDR3 DNA is TGTGCCATCTCGTCTAGTGAGGGCACAGATACGCAGTATTTT. It codes for CAISSSEGTDTQYF. The J gene is TRBJ2-3, the V gene TRBV10-3; the D is unclear. CDR1 and CDR2 (germline): ENHRY, SYGVKD. The CDR3 loop spans 14 amino acids. The ends were cut back, 8 bases at V and 1 base at J, with 13 bases in the middle.